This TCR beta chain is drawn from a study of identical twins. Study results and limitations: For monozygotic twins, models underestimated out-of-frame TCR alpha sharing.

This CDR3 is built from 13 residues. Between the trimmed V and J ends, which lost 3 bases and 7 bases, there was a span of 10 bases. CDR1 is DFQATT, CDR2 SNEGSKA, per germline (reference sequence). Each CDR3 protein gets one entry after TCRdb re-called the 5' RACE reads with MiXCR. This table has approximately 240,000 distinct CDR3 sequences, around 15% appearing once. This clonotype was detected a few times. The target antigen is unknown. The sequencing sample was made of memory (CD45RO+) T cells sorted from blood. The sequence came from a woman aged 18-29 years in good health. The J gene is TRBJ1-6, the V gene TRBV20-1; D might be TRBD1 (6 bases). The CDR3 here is CSASSQGNSPLHF. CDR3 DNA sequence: TGCAGTGCTAGTAGTCAGGGGAATTCACCCCTCCACTTT.